The 19 T cell receptor beta chains below come from one sample, sequenced in a study of blood T cell repertoires in COVID-19. Using immunoSEQ multiplex PCR, the repertoire was profiled, and TCRdb retains in-frame clones only, with some absent. The sample contains about 27,000 clones, under 85% of which appear only once. Sequenced: peripheral blood. Receptors originate from a man between 70 and 80 years old with acute or convalescent COVID-19.

V gene TRBV9 combines with J gene TRBJ2-7, with 8 positions matching TRBD2. Germline V CDR1 and CDR2: SGDLS, YYNGEE. J gave up 5 bases and V 0 bases, and 4 bases lay outside the gene matches. The CDR3 is made up of 14 amino acids. The CDR3 here is CASSVAGSGDEQYF. In nucleotides, the CDR3 is TGTGCCAGCAGCGTAGCGGGTAGCGGGGACGAGCAGTACTTC.

This chain connects TRBV24-1 to TRBJ1-5; the D gene is possibly TRBD1 (5 bases). In germline, CDR1 is KGHDR, CDR2 SFDVKD. Trimming took 2 bases from V and 5 from J, leaving 12 bases between them. This CDR3 comprises 15 residues. The CDR3: CATSDSGGSDQPQHF. CDR3 bases: TGTGCCACCAGTGATTCCGGGGGTTCGGATCAGCCCCAGCATTTT.

The V call is TRBV5-5, the J call TRBJ2-3; 10 bases are shared with TRBD2. The V gene's germline CDR1 is SGHKS and CDR2 YYEKEE (reference sequence). This CDR3 is 16 amino acids long. J lost 1 base, V lost 0 bases, and 2 bases had no gene match. The CDR3 here is CASSLVLAGGTDTQYF. CDR3 coding DNA: TGTGCCAGCAGCTTGGTTCTAGCGGGGGGCACAGATACGCAGTATTTT.

The chain couples TRBV5-6 to TRBJ1-4; TRBD1 agrees at 7 bases. The CDR3 runs to 14 residues. J gave up 4 bases and V 3 bases, and 3 bases lay outside the gene matches. Germline V gives CDR1 SGHDT, CDR2 YYEEEE. The CDR3 region is CASSWTGVNEKLFF. The CDR3 nucleotides are TGTGCCAGCAGCTGGACAGGTGTTAATGAAAAACTGTTTTTT.

The chain is built from TRBV6-5 and TRBJ2-7, with D unresolved. The V gene lost 6 bases and the J gene lost 2 bases, with 5 bases spanning the gap. CDR1 MNHEY and CDR2 SVGAGI come from the germline V gene. This CDR3 has 11 amino acids. The CDR3 sequence is CASRAAYEQYF. The CDR3 nucleotides read TGTGCCAGCAGGGCCGCCTACGAGCAGTACTTC.

The chain carries TRBV11-3 and TRBJ2-1, with D unresolved. Per germline, CDR1 SGHNT and CDR2 YENEEA. This CDR3 is built from 13 residues. Trimming shortened V by 0 bases and J by 4 bases, and 4 bases separated the two germline ends. The CDR3 sequence: CASSLDLYNEQFF. The CDR3 nucleotides are TGTGCCAGCAGCTTAGATCTTTACAATGAGCAGTTCTTC.

In its sample, this clone was seen once. The rearrangement joins TRBV5-1 to TRBJ2-2; 9 nucleotides match TRBD1. Trimming removed 3 bases from V and 8 bases from J; junction bases left unmatched: 5. The CDR3 runs 14 residues. From germline, CDR1 is SGHRS and CDR2 YFSETQ. The CDR3 coding sequence is TGCGCCAGCAGCTGGGGACAGGGAGGAGGGGAGCTGTTTTTT. Translated: CASSWGQGGGELFF.

CDR3 residues: CAGGVSGNTIYF. The CDR3 coding sequence is TGTGCCGGAGGGGTCTCTGGAAACACCATATATTTT. The chain has TRBV6-5 and TRBJ1-3; maybe TRBD1 (5 bases). The CDR3 runs to 12 residues. CDR1 and CDR2 from the germline V gene are MNHEY and SVGAGI. Trimming took off 11 bases at V and 0 bases at J, with 8 bases between the two ends.

V and J are TRBV11-2 and TRBJ1-5, with D possibly matching TRBD1 (5 bases). The CDR3 consists of 15 residues. Germline V gene lookup returns CDR1 SGHAT and CDR2 FQNNGV. Trimming shortened V by 1 base and J by 4 bases, and 11 bases separated the two germline ends. CDR3 sequence: CASSLAGLQNQPQHF. The DNA of the CDR3 is TGTGCCAGCAGCTTAGCGGGACTTCAGAATCAGCCCCAGCATTTT.

This chain connects TRBV5-1 to TRBJ1-3; D might be TRBD1 (6 bases). CDR1 and CDR2 from the germline V gene are SGHRS and YFSETQ. The CDR3 extends over 15 amino acids. Trimming stripped 4 bases from V and 2 bases from J, with 13 bases between. As DNA, the CDR3 is TGCGCCAGCAGCCCGACAGGTTTCACTGGAAACACCATATATTTT. Protein product: CASSPTGFTGNTIYF.

V gene TRBV19 combines with J gene TRBJ2-7; TRBD1 agrees at 7 bases. This CDR3 comprises 14 residues. Unmatched junction bases numbered 7, after V lost 3 bases and J lost 5 bases. Germline V gene sequence: CDR1 LNHDA, CDR2 SQIVND (reference sequence). In DNA form, the CDR3 reads TGTGCCAGTAGTATTACAGGGGTCCCGCACGAGCAGTACTTC. Residues: CASSITGVPHEQYF.

This clone was counted between two and nine times. This chain uses TRBV4-1 with TRBJ1-2; 8 bases fit TRBD1. CDR1 and CDR2 (germline): MGHRA, YSYEKL. The V segment lost 1 base and the J segment 4 bases; nucleotides outside the gene matches: 8. This CDR3 spans 16 amino acids. CDR3 region: CASSQVAPGTGYGYTF. The CDR3 nucleotides are TGCGCCAGCAGCCAAGTAGCACCCGGGACAGGCTATGGCTACACCTTC.

The rearrangement uses TRBV12-5 and TRBJ1-1; no firm D call. Germline assignment: CDR1 LGHNT and CDR2 FRNRAP. Between the trimmed V and J ends, which lost 2 bases and 11 bases, there was a span of 18 bases. This CDR3 contains 14 residues. The CDR3 nucleotides read TGTGCTAGTGGTTTGCCTGACGCGGGCTACAAGGCTTTCTTT. Encoded protein: CASGLPDAGYKAFF.

V gene TRBV19 combines with J gene TRBJ1-4; TRBD1 aligns across 8 bases. The CDR3 runs to 13 residues. In germline, CDR1 is LNHDA, CDR2 SQIVND (reference sequence). The junction had 4 bases not matched to a gene; V was cut back by 10 bases and J by 3 bases. CDR3 nucleotides: TGTGCCACCTCGACAGGGGCTAATGAAAAACTGTTTTTT. Translation gives CATSTGANEKLFF.

This rearrangement joins TRBV15 to TRBJ2-5; D perhaps matches TRBD1 (5 bases). Between the trimmed V and J ends, which lost 3 bases and 2 bases, there was a span of 7 bases. The CDR3 loop spans 13 amino acids. CDR1 is LNHNV and CDR2 is YYDKDF in the germline V gene (reference sequence). The CDR3 region is CATSRGRQETQYF. CDR3 nucleotides: TGTGCCACCAGCAGGGGGCGGCAAGAGACCCAGTACTTC.

The chain employs TRBV11-1 and TRBJ1-1; D is perhaps TRBD1 (5 bases). The CDR3 extends over 13 amino acids. Germline CDR1 SGHAT, CDR2 FQDESV (reference sequence). The V end lost 4 bases, the J end lost 5 bases, and 11 bases lay between the germline ends. The DNA of the CDR3 is TGTGCCAGCAGCTCGGGGGAGGGGACTGAAGCTTTCTTT. This sequence encodes CASSSGEGTEAFF.

The gene calls are TRBV12-3 or TRBV12-4 and TRBJ1-2; TRBD1 is a possible D gene (5 bases). Trimming cost V 1 base and J 8 bases, with 11 bases left between them. The CDR3 has 13 amino acids. The CDR3 DNA is TGTGCCAGCAGTTTAGACCCAAGGGGAGGCTACACCTTC. This translates into CASSLDPRGGYTF.

The rearrangement uses TRBV18 and TRBJ2-1; 9 positions agree with TRBD2. CDR3 length: 16 residues. After removal of 3 bases from V and 9 bases from J, the junction contained 12 bases not matched to a gene. CDR1 and CDR2 from the germline V gene are KGHSH and LQKENI. The CDR3 coding sequence is TGTGCCAGCTCACCCCCAGGGGCGGGAGGGCTCGGTGAGCAGTTCTTC. Its protein product is CASSPPGAGGLGEQFF. Together with reference TRBV18 and TRBJ2-1, the CDR3 gives the full variable domain: NAGVMQNPRHLVRRRGQEARLRCSPMKGHSHVYWYRQLPEEGLKFMVYLQKENIIDESGMPKERFSAEFPKEGPSILRIQQVVRGDSAAYFCASSPPGAGGLGEQFFGPGTRLTVL.

The chain recombines TRBV9 with TRBJ1-5, with TRBD1 matching over 9 bases. Per germline, CDR1 SGDLS and CDR2 YYNGEE. V was clipped by 3 bases and J by 9 bases; unmatched bases: 10. There are 15 residues in the CDR3. CDR3 bases: TGTGCCAGCAGCGGACCGGGACAGGGTACACGGCCCCAGCATTTT. Translating it yields CASSGPGQGTRPQHF.